This T cell receptor (beta chain) is drawn from a study of T cells expressing NK-cell markers (dated by TCRdb to between 2020 and 2021). Context from the whole study: Three sorted T-cell subsets (CD3+CD56+NKG2C+, CD3+CD56+NKG2C- and CD3+CD56-NKG2C+) from several donors had their TCR beta-chain repertoires profiled. Of the eight sequenced donors, seven were found to be HCMV-seropositive and one was found to be HCMV-seronegative. Randomly selected healthy volunteers, three men and five women, were used as the eight sequenced donors. Libraries were sequenced as 2 x 150 bp reads on Illumina HiSeq 2000/2500, MiSeq or NextSeq.

About this clonotype itself: Its antigen remains unidentified.

Beyond this particular receptor, the publication reports: Those dominant clonotypes were again the most abundant among CD3+CD56-NKG2C+ cells in a few donors, at about 25-65%. Whether the expanded NKG2C-expressing T cell clones were specific for HCMV antigens remained unclear. In six donors, the dominant CD3+CD56+NKG2C+ clonotypes were found to rank among the top 10 CD8+ clonotypes and to make up roughly 1.0-7.0% of CD8+ T cells.

Instrument on record: Illumina HiSeq 2000. The TCR beta cDNA libraries were made using 5'RACE template switching, a step that added both a universal primer site and unique molecular identifiers. cDNA synthesis was primed from the TCR beta constant segment, followed by two successive PCR amplification steps. As for the original processing: MIGEC handled demultiplexing of the reads and grouping by UMI, while MiTCR was used to assemble and quantify clonotypes. To remove erroneous sequences, TCR cDNA sequences were retained only when supported by two or more reads. The tcR package was used for downstream repertoire analysis, and clonotypes were matched between fractions using CDR3 nucleotide sequence together with V segment. Antigen specificity was annotated against VDJdb with VDJmatch, allowing one amino acid substitution in CDR3. TCRdb reprocessed the sequencing reads and holds a single record per CDR3 protein sequence, with no DNA. TCRdb's processing, not the study's, gives the V and J calls here. This sample's table contains about 450,000 distinct CDR3 sequences. The top ten constitute 7.3% of the sample.

A commercial ELISA kit detecting HCMV-specific IgG in serum was used to determine HCMV serostatus. Peripheral blood mononuclear cells were isolated from blood by Ficoll density gradient centrifugation. This sequence originates from a woman between 18 and 75 years old in good health. What was sequenced was blood T cells: a sorted CD56 or NKG2C T cell subset, CD4+ or CD8+ T cells, or bulk PBMC T cells (not recorded which).

CDR3 loop: CASSLRGNSYNEQFF. The rearranged segments are TRBV7-3 and TRBJ2-1. The CDR3, from cysteine to phenylalanine, totals 15 residues. The nucleotide record is missing. CDR1 and CDR2, per the germline V gene, are SGHTA and FQGTGA.